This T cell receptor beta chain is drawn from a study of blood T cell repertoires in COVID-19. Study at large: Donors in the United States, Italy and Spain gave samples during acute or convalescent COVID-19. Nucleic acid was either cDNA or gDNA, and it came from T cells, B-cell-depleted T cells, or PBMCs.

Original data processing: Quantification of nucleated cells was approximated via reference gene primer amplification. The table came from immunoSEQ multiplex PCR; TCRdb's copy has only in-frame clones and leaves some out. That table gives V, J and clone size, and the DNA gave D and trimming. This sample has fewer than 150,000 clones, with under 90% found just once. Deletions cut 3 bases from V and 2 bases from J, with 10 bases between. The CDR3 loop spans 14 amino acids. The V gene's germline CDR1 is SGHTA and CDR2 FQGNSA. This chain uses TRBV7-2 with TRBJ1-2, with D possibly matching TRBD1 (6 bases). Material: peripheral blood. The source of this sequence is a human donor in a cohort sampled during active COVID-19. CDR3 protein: CASSLGGRNYGYTF. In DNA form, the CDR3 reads TGTGCCAGCAGCTTGGGGGGGCGCAACTATGGCTACACCTTC.